These 8 T cell receptor beta chains came from one sample sequenced in a study of cytomegalovirus exposure and HLA in healthy donors. 13 Jbeta primers and 60 Vbeta primers were used for the PCR. Clones were sequenced by immunoSEQ multiplex PCR, and TCRdb holds only the in-frame ones, with some missing. Of 200,000 to 250,000 clones listed, around 85% are singletons. Sequenced sample: PBMCs. The receptors were gathered from a man aged 50 to 59 in good health and CMV-seronegative.

This clone was detected a few times. The chain is built from TRBV5-1 and TRBJ2-5, with TRBD2 as a possible D gene (6 bases). The CDR3 totals 19 residues. The V end lost 5 bases, the J end lost 5 bases, and 31 bases lay between the germline ends. Per germline, CDR1 SGHRS and CDR2 YFSETQ. The CDR3: CASRAGLAAGTTAGETQYF. DNA for the CDR3: TGCGCCAGCAGAGCAGGGCTCGCTGCGGGAACCACTGCGGGGGAGACCCAGTACTTC.

The gene calls are TRBV5-1 and TRBJ2-7; TRBD2 might be the D (6 bases). Germline V gives CDR1 SGHRS, CDR2 YFSETQ. The CDR3 extends over 13 amino acids. Trimming shortened V by 0 bases and J by 5 bases, and 9 bases separated the two germline ends. CDR3 coding DNA: TGCGCCAGCAGCTTGGCCGGAGGGGACGAGCAGTACTTC. It translates to CASSLAGGDEQYF.

The gene calls are TRBV10-1 and TRBJ2-1; TRBD2 might be the D (6 bases). The germline V gene encodes CDR1 WNHNN and CDR2 SYGVQD (reference sequence). The V gene lost 6 bases and the J gene lost 0 bases, with 15 bases spanning the gap. This CDR3 spans 16 amino acids. CDR3 residues: CASRVQRVDSYNEQFF. The CDR3 DNA sequence: TGCGCCAGCAGGGTCCAGCGGGTGGACTCCTACAATGAGCAGTTCTTC.

CDR3 DNA: TGTGCCAGCAGCGTAGATTCTGGGACAGCCTATGGCTACACCTTC. Encoded protein: CASSVDSGTAYGYTF. V and J are TRBV9 and TRBJ1-2, with TRBD1 matching 7 bases. CDR1 and CDR2 (germline): SGDLS, YYNGEE. The V and J ends lost 0 bases and 4 bases, in that order; junction bases with no gene match: 6. This CDR3 has 15 amino acids.

The V call is TRBV5-6, the J call TRBJ2-1; TRBD1 agrees at 7 bases. V was clipped by 0 bases and J by 7 bases; unmatched bases: 4. The germline V gene encodes CDR1 SGHDT and CDR2 YYEEEE. The length of the CDR3 is 14 residues. The CDR3 spells CASSLGQGVNEQFF. The DNA for the CDR3 is TGTGCCAGCAGCTTGGGGCAGGGGGTGAATGAGCAGTTCTTC.

V gene TRBV30 combines with J gene TRBJ2-5; 9 bases are a match to TRBD2. The CDR3 spans 15 residues. Trimming cost V 7 bases and J 2 bases; bases outside gene matches: 11. Germline CDR1 is GTSNPN and CDR2 is SVGIG (reference sequence). For the CDR3, the DNA is TGTGCCTCCAAACCGGGACTAGCTCCTCAAGAGACCCAGTACTTC. Translation gives CASKPGLAPQETQYF.

This chain connects TRBV27 to TRBJ2-2, with TRBD1 matching 8 bases. V was pared by 2 bases and J by 5 bases, with 10 bases of the junction left unmatched. CDR3 length: 17 amino acids. CDR1 is MNHEY, CDR2 SMNVEV, per germline (reference sequence). The CDR3, as DNA: TGTGCCAGCAGTTTAATATCGGGGACAGGAGGTACCGGGGAGCTGTTTTTT. The encoded protein is CASSLISGTGGTGELFF.

The gene calls are TRBV9 and TRBJ1-2, with TRBD1 matching 7 bases. Germline CDR1 reads SGDLS; CDR2 reads YYNGEE. With 4 bases clipped from V and 8 bases from J, the junction kept 11 bases outside the gene matches. This CDR3 is built from 14 residues. CDR3: CASSTLWDSNGYTF. Written as DNA, the CDR3 is TGTGCCAGCAGCACGTTGTGGGACAGTAACGGCTACACCTTC.